This passage covers 12 T cell receptor beta chains from one sample sequenced in a study of T cells in localized non-small cell lung cancer. Generated by immunoSEQ multiplex PCR, the TCRdb table keeps only in-frame clones and is missing some. The sample has tens of thousands of clones; under 95% are singletons. Specimen: peripheral blood, collected before any cancer treatment. The receptors stem from an older female donor with stage II squamous cell lung carcinoma.

This clone was seen just once. The gene calls are TRBV2 and TRBJ2-7; no firm D call. The CDR3 loop spans 14 amino acids. CDR1 is SNHLY, CDR2 FYNNEI, per germline. V lost 7 bases and J 0 bases, leaving 13 bases between the germline ends. CDR3 residues: CASTLDGLSYEQYF. CDR3 nucleotide sequence: TGTGCCAGCACCCTGGACGGCCTCTCCTACGAGCAGTACTTC.

The chain joins TRBV27 to TRBJ2-2; D is possibly TRBD2 (6 bases). V lost 6 bases, J lost 4 bases, and 12 bases lay in between. Looked up from germline, CDR1 is MNHEY and CDR2 is SMNVEV (reference sequence). The CDR3 has 14 residues. The CDR3 reads CASSLSSGTGELFF. As DNA, the CDR3 is TGTGCCAGCAGCCTCAGTAGCGGCACCGGGGAGCTGTTTTTT.

The chain couples TRBV4-1 to TRBJ2-1; TRBD2 aligns across 12 bases. The ends lost 4 bases at V and 7 bases at J; junction bases unmatched: 14. The CDR3 runs to 18 residues. The germline gives CDR1 MGHRA, CDR2 YSYEKL. CDR3 coding DNA: TGCGCCAGCAGCCTGATGATGACTAGCGGGAGAAGGAGGAATGAGCAGTTCTTC. Its translation: CASSLMMTSGRRRNEQFF.

The genes are TRBV29-1 and TRBJ1-2; 11 bases agree with TRBD1. The CDR3 length is 13 residues. J lost 5 bases, V lost 6 bases, and 5 bases had no gene match. Per the germline V gene, CDR1 is SQVTM and CDR2 is ANQGSEA. The CDR3 loop is CSVGQGAGYGYTF. In DNA form, the CDR3 reads TGCAGCGTAGGACAGGGGGCCGGGTATGGCTACACCTTC.

J is TRBJ2-1 and V is TRBV5-1, with TRBD1 identical over 12 bases. V gave up 8 bases and J gave up 10 bases; unmatched junction bases: 10. Germline lookup yields CDR1 SGHRS and CDR2 YFSETQ. CDR3 size: 14 residues. The CDR3 spells CASNPGQGAREQFF. The CDR3 bases are TGCGCCAGTAATCCGGGACAGGGGGCAAGGGAGCAGTTCTTC. Complete variable domain (other parts from reference TRBV5-1 and TRBJ2-1): KAGVTQTPRYLIKTRGQQVTLSCSPISGHRSVSWYQQTPGQGLQFLFEYFSETQRNKGNFPGRFSGRQFSNSRSEMNVSTLELGDSALYLCASNPGQGAREQFFGPGTRLTVL.

The J gene is TRBJ1-3, the V gene TRBV5-6, with a tentative D call TRBD1 (5 bases). There are 14 residues in the CDR3. V was clipped by 1 base and J by 3 bases, with 8 bases between them. The germline V gene encodes CDR1 SGHDT and CDR2 YYEEEE. This CDR3 reads CASSLYGGGNTIYF. CDR3 in DNA: TGTGCCAGCAGCTTGTACGGGGGTGGAAACACCATATATTTT.

The table lists this clone with a few counts. The chain couples TRBV9 to TRBJ1-1; no clear D. CDR3 length: 14 amino acids. From germline, CDR1 is SGDLS and CDR2 YYNGEE. Trimming removed 1 base from V and 0 bases from J, with 7 bases in between. CDR3 residues: CASSVWSVNTEAFF. Here the CDR3 DNA reads TGTGCCAGCAGCGTATGGTCAGTGAACACTGAAGCTTTCTTT.

The rearrangement uses TRBV15 and TRBJ2-5; 9 bases match TRBD2. The CDR3 covers 15 residues. Germline V gene lookup returns CDR1 LNHNV and CDR2 YYDKDF (reference sequence). V was pared by 6 bases and J by 5 bases, with 10 bases of the junction left unmatched. The CDR3 here is CATRVGGGARETQYF. DNA of the CDR3: TGTGCCACCAGGGTAGGCGGGGGGGCCAGGGAGACCCAGTACTTC.

The chain links TRBV14 to TRBJ2-1, with D possibly TRBD2 on 6 matching bases. The V gene lost 1 base and the J gene lost 9 bases, with 19 bases spanning the gap. CDR3 length: 16 residues. The germline V gene has CDR1 SGHDN and CDR2 FVKESK. CDR3 bases: TGTGCCAGCAGCCAAGTTGAGGGCGGGAAGGTGATTGAGCAGTTCTTC. It specifies CASSQVEGGKVIEQFF.

The gene calls are TRBV2 and TRBJ2-5; TRBD2 might be the D (6 bases). Between the trimmed V and J ends, which lost 1 base and 5 bases, there was a span of 11 bases. There are 14 residues in the CDR3. CDR1 and CDR2 from the germline V gene are SNHLY and FYNNEI. The CDR3 protein is CASSEDGRVETQYF. In DNA form, the CDR3 reads TGTGCCAGCAGTGAAGACGGGAGAGTGGAGACCCAGTACTTC.

The V and J genes are TRBV2 and TRBJ1-6, with 11 bases that match TRBD1. Germline lookup yields CDR1 SNHLY and CDR2 FYNNEI. CDR3 length equals 15 residues. Trimming took 6 bases from V and 2 from J; bases not matched to a gene: 0. Here the CDR3 DNA reads TGTGCCAGCAGGGGACAGGGGGCCTATAATTCACCCCTCCACTTT. This translates into CASRGQGAYNSPLHF.

The chain couples TRBV5-1 to TRBJ2-4; D is unresolved. The CDR3 is made up of 17 amino acids. Germline values: CDR1 SGHRS, CDR2 YFSETQ. Trimming pared 0 bases from V and 0 bases from J, leaving 13 bases between. The CDR3 loop reads CASSLGPRQLAKNIQYF. The CDR3 bases are TGCGCCAGCAGCTTGGGCCCCCGGCAGTTAGCCAAAAACATTCAGTACTTC.